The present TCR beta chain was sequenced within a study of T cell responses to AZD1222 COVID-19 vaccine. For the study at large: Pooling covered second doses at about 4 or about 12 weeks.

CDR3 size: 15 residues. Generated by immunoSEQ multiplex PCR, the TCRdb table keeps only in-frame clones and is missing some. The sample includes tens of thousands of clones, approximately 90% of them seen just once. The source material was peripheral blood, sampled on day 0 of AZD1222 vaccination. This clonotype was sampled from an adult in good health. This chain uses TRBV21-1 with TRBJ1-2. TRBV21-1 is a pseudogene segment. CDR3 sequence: CASSKKPAFPYGYTF. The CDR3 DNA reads TGTGCCAGCAGCAAAAAACCAGCCTTCCCCTATGGCTACACCTTC.